The T cell receptor (beta chain) described here comes from a study of memory CD8 T cells in hepatitis C reinfection. Study background: After reinfection, a couple of primary-infection resolvers became chronically infected. Between 55 and 20 weeks before reinfection detection, pre-reinfection samples were drawn.

Noted time point: pre-reinfection, 55 to 20 weeks before reinfection detection. TCR sequencing was done directly ex vivo on sorted cells, without expansion in vitro. This CDR3 is built from 12 residues. V was pared by 5 bases and J by 4 bases, with 8 bases between. Germline CDR1 reads SGHNT; CDR2 reads YYREEE (reference sequence). Assay: immunoSEQ multiplex PCR; the TCRdb copy retains only in-frame clones and omits some. Among about 50,000 clones, 89% were seen once, and the ten largest hold less than 1.2%. This clone was detected once. The V and J genes are TRBV5-4 and TRBJ2-3, with a possible D match to TRBD2 (6 bases). The sequenced material came from naive CD8+ T cells sorted from blood. The TCR comes from a man aged 18-30 years with hepatitis C virus infection. The CDR3 region has the DNA TGTGCCAGCAGGACGGGGGCAGATACGCAGTATTTT. This encodes CASRTGADTQYF.